This T cell receptor (beta chain) was identified in a study of vaccination effects on CD4 cells after COVID-19 (dated by TCRdb to between 2022 and 2023). Broadly, across the study: Participants received two doses of either the BNT162b2 or the mRNA-1273 mRNA SARS-CoV-2 vaccine. Cultures from other donors in the study were sequenced with the Oncomine TCR Beta short-read assay on an Illumina iSeq 100. SARS-CoV-2 spike-specific CD4+ TCR repertoires were compared before and after mRNA vaccination in COVID-19 convalescent patients and in infection-naive vaccine recipients. Altogether, around eleven COVID-19 convalescent patients and a few SARS-CoV-2-naive healthy vaccine recipients made up the full study.

The method was the immunoSEQ multiplex PCR assay. DNA from the cultured and isolated CD4+ T cells underwent TCR beta CDR3 sequencing. The authors' analysis ran thus. The analysis removed non-productive TCR sequences, trimmed reads to the CDR3 region, and retained only CDR3s that were 7 or more amino acids long. Antigen-specific clonotypes were identified with the MANAFEST web app by comparing expansion in peptide wells against reference cultures. Positive clones required FDR<0.05 expansion versus reference and all other wells, odds ratio above 5, and frequency above 0.1% in two replicate wells. A clonotype was called cross-reactive if it was significantly expanded both in SARS-CoV-2 spike wells and in at least one common cold coronavirus spike condition. CDR3 similarity was assessed by Levenshtein distance using the stringdist R package, and unrooted trees were constructed with ape in R 3.6.1. TCRdb retrieved this table from immuneACCESS and kept in-frame rearrangements only. Not all clones are present; in checked studies, unresolved V genes account for under half, and no reason is known for the remainder. V and J calls and clone size follow that table, whereas D and trimming were derived from the DNA. The sample profile shows 10,000 or so clones; about three quarters of them were found once. The ten top clones hold 24% of the sample.

In the ViraFEST assay, PBMC were stimulated with viral peptide pools, and TCR sequencing was then used to find antigen-specific CD4+ T cell clonotypes based on their expansion. After less than 13 days of culture, CD4+ T cells were isolated with the EasySep CD4+ T cell isolation kit. Negative nucleocapsid antibody results before and after vaccination confirmed that the healthy vaccine recipients had no prior SARS-CoV-2 infection. A few million PBMC per well were cultured with 10 ug/ml peptides in IMDM containing around 4.6% human AB serum, roughly 9.5 IU/ml IL-2 and gentamicin. Half of the culture medium was replaced with fresh IL-2-containing medium on days 3 and 7. Unless otherwise noted, each peptide stimulation condition was cultured in triplicate wells. Using Ficoll-Paque Plus gradient centrifugation, PBMC were separated from whole blood and then either used fresh or cryopreserved at -140C. The overlapping peptide pools covered the spike proteins of SARS-CoV-2 as well as those of the common cold coronaviruses HCoV-NL63, HCoV-OC43 and HCoV-229E. Genomic DNA was extracted from cultured CD4+ T cells with the QIAamp micro DNA kit.

For CDR1 and CDR2, the germline V gene (reference sequence) lists SEHNR and FQNEAQ. V and J are truncated by 4 bases and 7 bases respectively, leaving an intervening sequence of 16 bases. Its CDR3 holds 14 amino acids, cysteine through phenylalanine. CDR3 DNA is the only sequence kept; it has 42 bases, read in frame from the first base. This clone has a single count. It lacks a known antigen. One base away there is no much larger clone; base qualities are not given. The study at large found these results: Both infection-induced and vaccine-induced clones contracted markedly at late post-vaccination timepoints, which is consistent with waning T cell responses. Only a small number of convalescent patients were included, and no early post-infection timepoints were available, which limited the study. Among healthy vaccine recipients, nearly all vaccine-induced clones were SARS-CoV-2 mono-reactive, and only 1 of 255 was cross-reactive with common cold coronaviruses.

The starting material was CD4+ T cells from PBMCs cultured with HCoV-229E spike peptides, obtained before COVID-19 vaccination. Explained via the paper, the cell subset or site label denotes: HCoV-229E spike overlapping peptide pool stimulation. The sequence was obtained from a human donor who received a COVID-19 vaccine. The sequence is built from TRBV7-9 and TRBJ1-2; the D gene assignment is ambiguous. The DNA sequence is TGTGCCAGCAGCTACTCGGCGGACTCTGGTGGCTACACCTTC. Its translation is CASSYSADSGGYTF.